Each of the 10 T cell receptor beta chains below was sequenced from the same sample in a study of T cells in Graves' hyperthyroidism and ophthalmopathy. RNA transcripts were the template for amplifying TCR beta CDR3 regions. A set of HTBI primers served as the primers for a first-round RT-PCR of the TCR CDR3. TCRdb re-analysed the multiplex PCR reads in MiXCR, keeping a single row per CDR3 protein. The data contain 250,000 to 300,000 distinct CDR3 sequences, roughly 14% of them seen just once; the ten biggest clones take up almost 8%. Source material: blood. The receptors were sampled from a woman aged 25-40 years with Graves' hyperthyroidism that later progressed to Graves' ophthalmopathy.

This clonotype was detected many times. The rearrangement joins TRBV12-3 or TRBV12-4 to TRBJ2-7; 12 bases are shared with TRBD1. This CDR3 comprises 18 residues. V was pared by 2 bases and J by 0 bases, with 8 bases of the junction left unmatched. The CDR3 region is CASSLLGQGAYSSYEQYF. CDR3 coding DNA: TGTGCCAGCAGTTTACTGGGACAGGGGGCTTACAGCTCCTACGAGCAGTACTTC.

In this sample, this clonotype turned up many times. This rearrangement joins TRBV7-9 to TRBJ2-1; 10 positions match TRBD2. The CDR3 loop spans 15 amino acids. CDR1 is SEHNR and CDR2 is FQNEAQ in the germline V gene (reference sequence). J lost 7 bases, V lost 0 bases, and 3 bases had no gene match. The CDR3 DNA sequence: TGTGCCAGCAGCTTAGCCGGACTAGCGGTAAATGAGCAGTTCTTC. It specifies CASSLAGLAVNEQFF.

At least ten counts were recorded for this clonotype. The gene calls are TRBV2 and TRBJ2-7, with 7 bases identical to TRBD2. The V and J ends lost 6 bases and 0 bases, in that order; junction bases with no gene match: 8. Germline CDR1 reads SNHLY; CDR2 reads FYNNEI. The CDR3 loop spans 15 amino acids. The CDR3 loop is CASRGKAGPSYEQYF. The CDR3 DNA is TGTGCCAGCAGGGGGAAAGCGGGGCCCTCCTACGAGCAGTACTTC.

The chain joins TRBV19 to TRBJ2-5; the match to TRBD2 covers 8 bases. Germline V gene data show CDR1 as LNHDA and CDR2 as SQIVND (reference sequence). CDR3 length: 15 amino acids. Germline trimming cut 3 bases from V and 3 bases from J; bases unmatched to any gene: 6. CDR3 protein: CASSIFTGGEETQYF. Here the CDR3 DNA reads TGTGCCAGTAGTATTTTCACGGGAGGGGAAGAGACCCAGTACTTC.

This clonotype was seen repeatedly, ten times or more. This sequence joins TRBV5-6 and TRBJ2-1; D tentatively fits TRBD1 or TRBD2 (5 bases each). From germline, CDR1 is SGHDT and CDR2 YYEEEE. The CDR3 sequence is 16 residues long. V shed 4 bases and J shed 3 bases, with 17 bases lying between them. The CDR3 loop reads CASSLATDSGYNEQFF. CDR3 in DNA: TGTGCCAGCAGCCTCGCGACCGACAGCGGCTACAATGAGCAGTTCTTC. The whole variable domain, filled in from reference TRBV5-6 and TRBJ2-1, reads DAGVTQSPTHLIKTRGQQVTLRCSPKSGHDTVSWYQQALGQGPQFIFQYYEEEERQRGNFPDRFSGHQFPNYSSELNVNALLLGDSALYLCASSLATDSGYNEQFFGPGTRLTVL.

This clonotype was picked up many times. The V gene is TRBV2, the J gene TRBJ2-5, with 8 bases identical to TRBD2. Germline trimming cut 8 bases from V and 6 bases from J; bases unmatched to any gene: 11. CDR1 is SNHLY and CDR2 is FYNNEI in the germline V gene. The CDR3 consists of 14 residues. CDR3 DNA sequence: TGTGCCAGCGTGGGGACTAGTAGTTTGCAGACCCAGTACTTC. Its protein product is CASVGTSSLQTQYF.

The rearrangement uses TRBV4-3 and TRBJ2-2, with 8 bases aligning to TRBD1. The V gene end was trimmed by 2 bases and the J gene end by 6 bases; junction bases not matched to a gene: 5. CDR1 and CDR2 (germline): LGHNA, YSLEER. CDR3 size: 15 residues. This chain's CDR3 is CASSQFRGQAGELFF. The CDR3 nucleotides read TGCGCCAGCAGCCAATTCAGGGGGCAGGCCGGGGAGCTGTTTTTT.

Turning to this clonotype: This clone may be a read error of a much larger clone one base away. The V gene is TRBV29-1, the J gene TRBJ2-1; TRBD1 or TRBD2 may be the D gene (6 bases each). The CDR3 consists of 13 residues. The germline V gene encodes CDR1 SQVTM and CDR2 ANQGSEA. The V gene lost 1 base and the J gene lost 6 bases, with 10 bases spanning the gap. The CDR3 nucleotides read TGCAGCGTTGAAGGGGGGGCCAGCAATGAGCAGTTCTTC. Amino acids: CSVEGGASNEQFF.

The V and J genes are TRBV27 and TRBJ2-1, with 11 bases identical to TRBD1. Losses at the gene ends were 4 bases for V and 12 bases for J; bases not matched to a gene: 8. The CDR3 has 14 residues. Germline V gene lookup returns CDR1 MNHEY and CDR2 SMNVEV (reference sequence). CDR3 in DNA: TGTGCCAGCAGTTCATCAGGGACAGGGGGACTGCAGTTCTTC. Amino acid sequence: CASSSSGTGGLQFF.

This chain links TRBV29-1 with TRBJ2-7, with D perhaps TRBD1 (5 bases). The germline V and J ends were trimmed by 4 bases and 4 bases, with 14 bases remaining between them. Germline CDR1 reads SQVTM; CDR2 reads ANQGSEA. There are 13 residues in the CDR3. The CDR3 reads CSVAWTTYYEQYF. CDR3 in DNA: TGCAGCGTTGCCTGGACAACATATTACGAGCAGTACTTC.